The next 30 T cell receptor beta chains were all read from a single sample in a study of shared clonotypes between healthy human individuals. The method was immunoSEQ multiplex PCR; TCRdb's version includes in-frame clones alone and lacks a portion of them. The repertoire consists of 2 million to 2.5 million clones, with approximately 93% occurring once and the leading ten covering 0.36%. Specimen: naive CD4+ T cells from PBMCs. Noted subset: CD45RA+ positively selected. The source of these receptors is a man aged 18 to 30 in good health. Some clones in this sample may be carry-over from other donors' samples.

The V and J genes are TRBV28 and TRBJ2-7; unclear D gene. This CDR3 has 13 residues. Germline loops: CDR1 MDHEN, CDR2 SYDVKM. Deletions cut 1 base from V and 3 bases from J, with 7 bases between. CDR3 residues: CASSLSAVYEQYF. Written as DNA, the CDR3 is TGTGCCAGCAGTTTATCAGCAGTCTACGAGCAGTACTTC.

To note about this clone: The sample holds other DNA sequences that translate to the same CDR3. The V and J genes are TRBV9 and TRBJ2-1, with D maybe TRBD2 (5 bases). The germline V gene encodes CDR1 SGDLS and CDR2 YYNGEE. The CDR3 loop spans 13 amino acids. V shed 0 bases and J shed 6 bases, with 7 bases lying between them. CDR3 loop: CASSVGGINEQFF. The CDR3 DNA is TGTGCCAGCAGCGTAGGAGGGATCAATGAGCAGTTCTTC. The whole variable domain, remainder taken from reference TRBV9 and TRBJ2-1, is DSGVTQTPKHLITATGQRVTLRCSPRSGDLSVYWYQQSLDQGLQFLIQYYNGEERAKGNILERFSAQQFPDLHSELNLSSLELGDSALYFCASSVGGINEQFFGPGTRLTVL.

V is TRBV16 and J is TRBJ2-1; TRBD1 matches at 11 bases. Germline assignment: CDR1 KGHSY and CDR2 FQNENV. V shed 2 bases and J 9 bases; nucleotides not matched to a gene: 12. CDR3 length equals 17 residues. CDR3 sequence: CASSQKTPGQGVAEQFF. The DNA of the CDR3 is TGTGCCAGCAGCCAAAAGACGCCGGGACAGGGGGTGGCTGAGCAGTTCTTC.

The chain has TRBV2 and TRBJ1-2; D is unresolved. Germline assignment: CDR1 SNHLY and CDR2 FYNNEI. This CDR3 is 11 amino acids long. Trimming shortened V by 2 bases and J by 10 bases, and 8 bases separated the two germline ends. The CDR3 DNA follows: TGTGCCAGCAGTGAACGCAGGCTCTACACCTTC. Translation gives CASSERRLYTF.

This chain joins TRBV5-1 and TRBJ1-1, with 7 bases identical to TRBD1. Germline V gene sequence: CDR1 SGHRS, CDR2 YFSETQ. The CDR3 runs 16 residues. With 0 bases clipped from V and 1 base from J, the junction kept 6 bases outside the gene matches. CDR3 coding DNA: TGCGCCAGCAGCTTGGACAGGGGTCAATCGAACACTGAAGCTTTCTTT. Amino acids: CASSLDRGQSNTEAFF. The whole variable domain, remainder taken from reference TRBV5-1 and TRBJ1-1, is KAGVTQTPRYLIKTRGQQVTLSCSPISGHRSVSWYQQTPGQGLQFLFEYFSETQRNKGNFPGRFSGRQFSNSRSEMNVSTLELGDSALYLCASSLDRGQSNTEAFFGQGTRLTVV.

The genes are TRBV7-9 and TRBJ2-7; either TRBD1 or TRBD2 may fit D (6 bases each). Germline loops: CDR1 SEHNR, CDR2 FQNEAQ (reference sequence). V lost 7 bases and J 6 bases, leaving 16 bases between the germline ends. This CDR3 has 13 residues. In DNA, the CDR3 is TGTGCCAGCAACGATAGGGGGGTGAGCGAGCAGTACTTC. This codes for CASNDRGVSEQYF.

The rearrangement joins TRBV4-2 to TRBJ2-7, with TRBD2 matching over 10 bases. V dropped 1 base and J dropped 4; count of bases not matched to a gene: 13. Looked up from germline, CDR1 is LGHNA and CDR2 is YNFKEQ. The CDR3 consists of 18 residues. The CDR3 DNA reads as TGTGCCAGCAGCCAAGGGCTAGCGGGAGCCCGAGGGATATACGAGCAGTACTTC. Its translation is CASSQGLAGARGIYEQYF.

V is TRBV15 and J is TRBJ2-7; maybe TRBD1 (5 bases). V lost 1 base to trimming and J lost 4 bases, with 11 bases between them. This CDR3 contains 14 residues. Germline-derived CDR1 and CDR2 are LNHNV and YYDKDF (reference sequence). CDR3: CATSRAGLRYEQYF. CDR3 in DNA: TGTGCCACCAGCAGAGCAGGGTTACGATACGAGCAGTACTTC.

V and J are TRBV10-3 and TRBJ2-7; perhaps D is TRBD1 or TRBD2 (5 bases each). Between the trimmed V and J ends, which lost 10 bases and 4 bases, there was a span of 17 bases. The CDR3 consists of 13 residues. CDR1 and CDR2 (germline): ENHRY, SYGVKD. This chain's CDR3 is CATGLSGLYEQYF. CDR3 nucleotide sequence: TGTGCCACGGGCCTCTCGGGGCTTTACGAGCAGTACTTC.

This chain's CDR3 is CASSPHRISGNTIYF. The CDR3 DNA reads as TGTGCCAGCAGCCCCCACAGGATCTCTGGAAACACCATATATTTT. The chain couples TRBV11-2 to TRBJ1-3, with a weak D call TRBD1 (5 bases). The CDR3 runs to 15 residues. V shed 5 bases and J shed 0 bases, with 11 bases lying between them. Germline V CDR1 and CDR2: SGHAT, FQNNGV.

The gene calls are TRBV27 and TRBJ2-7, with TRBD2 identical over 12 bases. This CDR3 region has 16 residues. Trimming took 5 bases from V and 7 from J; bases not matched to a gene: 12. The V gene's germline CDR1 is MNHEY and CDR2 SMNVEV (reference sequence). The CDR3 DNA reads TGTGCCAGCAGTCCGGACCGACTAGCGGGAGCGGGTGAGCAGTACTTC. This translates into CASSPDRLAGAGEQYF.

To note about this clone: Other DNA sequences of this sample code for an identical CDR3. The CDR3 coding sequence is TGCGCCAGCAGCTTGGGCCCCGCGAACACCGGGGAGCTGTTTTTT. Residues: CASSLGPANTGELFF. The rearrangement joins TRBV5-1 to TRBJ2-2; D gene uncertain. This CDR3 contains 15 residues. Germline CDR1 is SGHRS and CDR2 is YFSETQ. With 0 bases removed from V and 0 bases from J, the gap between germline ends came to 6 bases.

A note on this clone: An end of the junction does not agree with germline; a read error may underlie this. The chain has TRBV30 and TRBJ2-7, with D tentatively TRBD1 (6 bases). Germline lookup yields CDR1 GTSNPN and CDR2 SVGIG (reference sequence). There are 11 residues in the CDR3. CDR3 sequence reads: CAWGDTGIRGF. DNA of the CDR3: TGTGCCTGGGGAGACACAGGGATAAGAGGCTTC.

The chain recombines TRBV11-3 with TRBJ2-7; 10 bases fit TRBD2. Germline V gene lookup returns CDR1 SGHNT and CDR2 YENEEA. J gave up 5 bases and V 4 bases, and 8 bases lay outside the gene matches. The CDR3 is 15 amino acids. The CDR3 loop reads CASSYLAGVLNEQYF. The CDR3, as DNA: TGTGCCAGCAGCTACCTAGCGGGAGTATTGAACGAGCAGTACTTC.

The rearrangement joins TRBV4-2 to TRBJ1-2; D perhaps matches TRBD1 (5 bases). Between the trimmed V and J ends, which lost 0 bases and 8 bases, there was a span of 10 bases. CDR1 is LGHNA, CDR2 YNFKEQ, per germline. CDR3 length: 13 amino acids. For the CDR3, the DNA is TGTGCCAGCAGCCAAGATTCAGGGCACGGCTACACCTTC. Translation: CASSQDSGHGYTF.

The rearrangement uses TRBV28 and TRBJ2-1, with D hard to call. The ends were cut back, 6 bases at V and 5 bases at J, with 11 bases in the middle. The CDR3 has 13 residues. Germline lookup yields CDR1 MDHEN and CDR2 SYDVKM. The CDR3 bases are TGTGCCAGCAGCCTCCCGAGTGACAATGAGCAGTTCTTC. It specifies CASSLPSDNEQFF.

This sequence joins TRBV19 and TRBJ2-5; TRBD2 matches 11 bases. V dropped 7 bases and J dropped 3; count of bases not matched to a gene: 7. Germline V gene data show CDR1 as LNHDA and CDR2 as SQIVND (reference sequence). This CDR3 region has 15 residues. CDR3 sequence (DNA): TGTGCCAGTACTCACCCGGGACTAGCGGAAGAGACCCAGTACTTC. This sequence encodes CASTHPGLAEETQYF.

This chain links TRBV4-2 with TRBJ1-2; D gene uncertain. Trimming took 0 bases from V and 7 from J, leaving 12 bases between them. This CDR3 has 14 residues. CDR1 is LGHNA, CDR2 YNFKEQ, per germline. The CDR3 nucleotides read TGTGCCAGCAGCCAAGACGTCGGGGTAGGTGGCTACACCTTC. Amino acids: CASSQDVGVGGYTF.

The V call is TRBV29-1, the J call TRBJ2-7, with D perhaps matching TRBD2 (5 bases). CDR1 is SQVTM and CDR2 is ANQGSEA in the germline V gene. This CDR3 region has 11 residues. Trimming pared 7 bases from V and 1 base from J, leaving 8 bases between. The DNA for the CDR3 is TGCAGCGCCAGCGGTTCCTACGAGCAGTACTTC. This translates into CSASGSYEQYF.

This clone was seen once. This rearrangement joins TRBV28 to TRBJ1-1, with no clear D. CDR1 MDHEN and CDR2 SYDVKM come from the germline V gene. The CDR3 has 15 residues. Deletions cut 4 bases from V and 1 base from J, with 13 bases between. CDR3 protein: CASSSPPTANTEAFF. The CDR3 bases are TGTGCCAGCAGTTCCCCTCCCACAGCGAACACTGAAGCTTTCTTT.

The V call is TRBV13, the J call TRBJ2-3; a possible D gene is TRBD2 (6 bases). The V end was cut by 7 bases, the J end by 7 bases, with 18 bases between. The CDR3 extends over 14 amino acids. Germline lookup yields CDR1 PRHDT and CDR2 FYEKMQ (reference sequence). The CDR3 coding sequence is TGTGCCAGCACCGAGGAGGGCCGTAAATATACGCAGTATTTT. Translated, it gives CASTEEGRKYTQYF.

Note on this clone: The junction does not match germline at one end; this may be a read error. This chain connects TRBV6-1 to TRBJ2-5; D perhaps matches TRBD2 (6 bases). The CDR3 is 13 residues long. Germline V gives CDR1 MNHNS, CDR2 SASEGT. CDR3 sequence (DNA): TGTGCCAGCAGTATTTCGGCTCTAGCGACTGGCAACTTC. It is translated as CASSISALATGNF.

The chain uses TRBV18 and TRBJ1-4, with D tentatively TRBD1 (5 bases). The length of the CDR3 is 14 residues. In germline, CDR1 is KGHSH, CDR2 LQKENI. Trimming stripped 2 bases from V and 7 bases from J, with 11 bases between. CDR3 in DNA: TGTGCCAGCTCACCAGGCGTAGGGGTTGAAAAACTGTTTTTT. This codes for CASSPGVGVEKLFF.

This chain connects TRBV18 to TRBJ2-7, with 8 bases that match TRBD2. V lost 6 bases, J lost 9 bases, and 10 bases stayed unmatched. Germline CDR1 KGHSH, CDR2 LQKENI. The CDR3 runs to 13 residues. The CDR3 region is CASSPITGGVQYF. DNA of the CDR3: TGTGCCAGCTCGCCTATTACCGGGGGGGTGCAGTACTTC.

This sequence joins TRBV30 and TRBJ1-3, with D perhaps matching TRBD1 (5 bases). The V and J ends lost 0 bases and 9 bases respectively, with 6 bases between them. The CDR3 runs to 11 residues. From germline, CDR1 is GTSNPN and CDR2 SVGIG (reference sequence). In DNA, the CDR3 is TGTGCCTGGAGTGTCGGGGGCACCATATATTTT. Residues: CAWSVGGTIYF.

The genes are TRBV7-3 and TRBJ2-3; 9 nucleotides line up with TRBD2. The germline V gene has CDR1 SGHTA and CDR2 FQGTGA. The trim removed 6 bases at V and 0 bases at J, leaving 4 bases unmatched. This CDR3 contains 15 residues. CDR3 residues: CASSAGGESTDTQYF. The CDR3 bases are TGTGCCAGCAGTGCGGGAGGGGAAAGCACAGATACGCAGTATTTT.

V usage is TRBV30 and J usage is TRBJ1-3; TRBD1 matches 7 bases. Looked up from germline, CDR1 is GTSNPN and CDR2 is SVGIG (reference sequence). V lost 2 bases to trimming and J lost 5 bases; unmatched junction nucleotides: 6. The CDR3 is 14 amino acids. CDR3 region: CAWSPPDRRNTIYF. The CDR3 coding sequence is TGTGCCTGGAGTCCACCGGACAGGAGAAACACCATATATTTT.

This chain connects TRBV9 to TRBJ2-3, with 8 bases lining up with TRBD2. From germline, CDR1 is SGDLS and CDR2 YYNGEE. Trimming cost V 0 bases and J 4 bases; bases outside gene matches: 7. The CDR3 length is 16 residues. CDR3 nucleotide sequence: TGTGCCAGCAGCGTAGCGGTAGCGGGAATGTCAGATACGCAGTATTTT. This encodes CASSVAVAGMSDTQYF.

The chain uses TRBV6-6 and TRBJ1-4; maybe TRBD1 (5 bases). Germline V gene lookup returns CDR1 MNHNY and CDR2 SVGAGI (reference sequence). V lost 6 bases and J 4 bases, leaving 12 bases between the germline ends. The CDR3 extends over 14 amino acids. The CDR3 here is CASRTEPFNEKLFF. The CDR3 DNA reads TGTGCCAGCAGGACAGAGCCCTTTAATGAAAAACTGTTTTTT.

The chain couples TRBV5-1 to TRBJ2-1; 8 nucleotides agree with TRBD1. J was trimmed by 3 bases and V by 9 bases; bases with no gene match: 8. From germline, CDR1 is SGHRS and CDR2 YFSETQ. CDR3 length: 14 residues. CDR3 DNA sequence: TGCGCCACGTCTGGACAGGGAGTCTACAATGAGCAGTTCTTC. Protein sequence: CATSGQGVYNEQFF.